These 27 T cell receptor beta chains were sequenced from one sample in a study of PD-1 blockade in mismatch repair-deficient tumors. Clones were sequenced by immunoSEQ multiplex PCR, and TCRdb holds only the in-frame ones, with some missing. The table records tens of thousands of clones, over 70% of them present only once. The sequenced sample was peripheral blood, obtained 12 weeks after starting pembrolizumab. These receptors all come from an adult with mismatch repair-deficient cancer.

This clone was observed a few times. The rearrangement joins TRBV29-1 to TRBJ1-3; maybe TRBD1 (5 bases). Trimming pared 4 bases from V and 0 bases from J, leaving 7 bases between. Germline lookup yields CDR1 SQVTM and CDR2 ANQGSEA. The CDR3 has 13 amino acids. CDR3 sequence: CSVVRDSGNTIYF. The CDR3 nucleotides read TGCAGCGTTGTCAGGGACTCTGGAAACACCATATATTTT.

V gene TRBV7-6 combines with J gene TRBJ2-1; D is uncertain. Between the trimmed V and J ends, which lost 5 bases and 16 bases, there was a span of 24 bases. There are 14 residues in the CDR3. Germline V gene sequence: CDR1 SGHVS, CDR2 FNYEAQ. The CDR3 DNA follows: TGTGCCAGCAGCCCTACCACTAAGGGCGGAGCCCTTTTCTTC. Translation gives CASSPTTKGGALFF. Variable domain in full (rest from reference TRBV7-6 and TRBJ2-1): GAGVSQSPRYKVTKRGQDVALRCDPISGHVSLYWYRQALGQGPEFLTYFNYEAQQDKSGLPNDRFSAERPEGSISTLTIQRTEQRDSAMYRCASSPTTKGGALFFGPGTRLTVL.

The CDR3 here is CAWSPQGTPAFF. CDR3 in DNA: TGTGCCTGGAGCCCGCAGGGGACGCCAGCTTTCTTT. This chain links TRBV30 with TRBJ1-1; D is perhaps TRBD1 (6 bases). V was clipped by 3 bases and J by 10 bases, with 15 bases between them. The germline gives CDR1 GTSNPN, CDR2 SVGIG (reference sequence). This CDR3 comprises 12 residues.

This chain joins TRBV7-8 and TRBJ2-5; tentative D call: TRBD1 (6 bases). Trimming took 5 bases from V and 5 from J, leaving 15 bases between them. The V gene's germline CDR1 is SGHVS and CDR2 FQNEAQ. CDR3 size: 14 residues. In nucleotides, the CDR3 is TGTGCCAGCAGCGTACAGGGTAGGAAGGAGACCCAGTACTTC. This translates into CASSVQGRKETQYF.

The chain couples TRBV19 to TRBJ2-1, with TRBD1 as a possible D gene (6 bases). CDR1 is LNHDA, CDR2 SQIVND, per germline (reference sequence). The CDR3 is 15 residues long. The germline V and J ends were trimmed by 5 bases and 0 bases, with 11 bases remaining between them. The DNA for the CDR3 is TGTGCCAGTAGTTCTCAGGGGAGCTCCTACAATGAGCAGTTCTTC. Amino acids: CASSSQGSSYNEQFF.

The chain carries TRBV11-2 and TRBJ2-1; tentative D call: TRBD2 (6 bases). Trimming removed 0 bases from V and 15 bases from J, with 18 bases in between. The CDR3 spans 14 residues. CDR1 is SGHAT and CDR2 is FQNNGV in the germline V gene. The CDR3 sequence: CASSLDPRAGGAFF. The CDR3 DNA sequence: TGTGCCAGCAGCTTAGATCCTCGTGCCGGGGGAGCGTTCTTC.

The genes are TRBV9 and TRBJ2-1; perhaps TRBD2 as D (6 bases). V gave up 0 bases and J gave up 5 bases, with 15 bases separating them. The CDR3 has 16 amino acids. Germline V gene lookup returns CDR1 SGDLS and CDR2 YYNGEE. CDR3 coding DNA: TGTGCCAGCAGCGTAGTTGGGACTGAGGCCGACAATGAGCAGTTCTTC. Translating gives CASSVVGTEADNEQFF.

This clone was observed a handful of times. This chain connects TRBV7-2 to TRBJ1-5; D unclear. The CDR3 covers 17 residues. CDR1 SGHTA and CDR2 FQGNSA come from the germline V gene. V shed 1 base and J shed 3 bases, with 16 bases lying between them. CDR3 in amino acids: CASSLENWGGLNQPQHF. The DNA of the CDR3 is TGTGCCAGCAGCTTAGAGAACTGGGGAGGGCTCAATCAGCCCCAGCATTTT.

The rearrangement uses TRBV5-4 and TRBJ1-4, with 9 bases fitting TRBD1. The trim removed 1 base at V and 8 bases at J, leaving 6 bases unmatched. This CDR3 is 15 amino acids long. In germline, CDR1 is SGHNT, CDR2 YYREEE (reference sequence). The CDR3 bases are TGTGCCAGCAGCTTGCAGGGACAGGGACCAGAAAAACTGTTTTTT. Its protein is CASSLQGQGPEKLFF.

J is TRBJ1-5 and V is TRBV10-3; D gene ambiguous. The germline gives CDR1 ENHRY, CDR2 SYGVKD. V shed 3 bases and J shed 11 bases, with 8 bases lying between them. There are 11 residues in the CDR3. CDR3 bases: TGTGCCATCAGTGAAGGAGAAGCCCAGCATTTT. Its translation: CAISEGEAQHF.

This chain links TRBV5-1 with TRBJ2-7; a weak D match, TRBD2 (5 bases). Per the germline V gene, CDR1 is SGHRS and CDR2 is YFSETQ. With 6 bases removed from V and 5 bases from J, the gap between germline ends came to 21 bases. This CDR3 has 15 amino acids. CDR3 in amino acids: CASTLLAGGYNEQYF. CDR3 in DNA: TGCGCCAGCACCCTTCTGGCGGGTGGGTATAACGAGCAGTACTTC.

The genes are TRBV6-5 and TRBJ2-7, with D uncertain. The CDR3 loop spans 12 amino acids. Germline CDR1 reads MNHEY; CDR2 reads SVGAGI. V shed 6 bases and J shed 2 bases, with 8 bases lying between them. The CDR3 DNA follows: TGTGCCAGCAGGGACGTGCCCTACGAGCAGTACTTC. It specifies CASRDVPYEQYF.

The chain couples TRBV6-5 to TRBJ2-7; perhaps TRBD2 as D (5 bases). The V gene lost 6 bases and the J gene lost 1 base, with 13 bases spanning the gap. The CDR3 length is 14 residues. Germline V gives CDR1 MNHEY, CDR2 SVGAGI. CDR3 sequence: CASSRDYSSYEQYF. The CDR3 DNA is TGTGCCAGCAGCCGCGACTACTCTTCCTACGAGCAGTACTTC.

The chain recombines TRBV13 with TRBJ1-3; 8 bases match TRBD1. This CDR3 is built from 14 residues. CDR1 PRHDT and CDR2 FYEKMQ come from the germline V gene (reference sequence). After removal of 5 bases from V and 0 bases from J, the junction contained 0 bases not matched to a gene. Here the CDR3 DNA reads TGTGCCAGCAGCGGGACAGGCTCTGGAAACACCATATATTTT. Protein sequence: CASSGTGSGNTIYF. The full variable domain, completed using reference TRBV13 and TRBJ1-3, is AAGVIQSPRHLIKEKRETATLKCYPIPRHDTVYWYQQGPGQDPQFLISFYEKMQSDKGSIPDRFSAQQFSDYHSELNMSSLELGDSALYFCASSGTGSGNTIYFGEGSWLTVV.

The rearrangement joins TRBV6-6 to TRBJ1-1, with 9 bases identical to TRBD1. The V gene end was trimmed by 3 bases and the J gene end by 2 bases; junction bases not matched to a gene: 4. The germline gives CDR1 MNHNY, CDR2 SVGAGI (reference sequence). This CDR3 region has 15 residues. The CDR3 region has the DNA TGTGCCAGCAGTTATAAGGGACAGGGCAACACTGAAGCTTTCTTT. The encoded protein is CASSYKGQGNTEAFF.

The genes are TRBV7-3 and TRBJ2-1, with TRBD1 matching over 9 bases. The CDR3 loop spans 13 amino acids. Germline V gives CDR1 SGHTA, CDR2 FQGTGA. J lost 9 bases, V lost 5 bases, and 5 bases had no gene match. CDR3 sequence reads: CASSPTGGLEQFF. The CDR3, as DNA: TGTGCCAGCAGCCCTACAGGGGGCCTTGAGCAGTTCTTC.

This clone was recorded once. The chain joins TRBV2 to TRBJ2-1; D might be TRBD2 (6 bases). The CDR3 loop spans 15 amino acids. The germline CDR1 and CDR2 sequences are SNHLY and FYNNEI. The germline V and J ends were trimmed by 2 bases and 2 bases, with 10 bases remaining between them. The CDR3 reads CASSEWGVTYNEQFF. CDR3 nucleotide sequence: TGTGCCAGCAGTGAATGGGGGGTCACCTACAATGAGCAGTTCTTC.

V and J are TRBV18 and TRBJ1-1; TRBD1 aligns across 7 bases. J was trimmed by 2 bases and V by 3 bases; bases with no gene match: 3. The germline V gene has CDR1 KGHSH and CDR2 LQKENI. CDR3 length: 14 amino acids. The chain's CDR3 is CASSPTGANTEAFF. CDR3 nucleotide sequence: TGTGCCAGCTCACCCACAGGGGCTAACACTGAAGCTTTCTTT.

This sequence joins TRBV5-1 and TRBJ2-2; 10 positions match TRBD2. The CDR3 loop spans 16 amino acids. Germline trimming cut 4 bases from V and 0 bases from J; bases unmatched to any gene: 3. The germline V gene encodes CDR1 SGHRS and CDR2 YFSETQ. This CDR3 is CASSKGLAANTGELFF. The CDR3 DNA sequence: TGCGCCAGCAGCAAAGGACTAGCGGCGAACACCGGGGAGCTGTTTTTT.

This chain uses TRBV9 with TRBJ2-5; either TRBD1 or TRBD2 may supply D (5 bases each). The V gene's germline CDR1 is SGDLS and CDR2 YYNGEE. This CDR3 comprises 14 residues. With 0 bases removed from V and 4 bases from J, the gap between germline ends came to 10 bases. CDR3: CASSVGRAGETQYF. The CDR3 DNA is TGTGCCAGCAGCGTAGGCAGGGCGGGAGAGACCCAGTACTTC. Full variable domain (missing parts from reference TRBV9 and TRBJ2-5): DSGVTQTPKHLITATGQRVTLRCSPRSGDLSVYWYQQSLDQGLQFLIQYYNGEERAKGNILERFSAQQFPDLHSELNLSSLELGDSALYFCASSVGRAGETQYFGPGTRLLVL.

The chain uses TRBV16 and TRBJ2-5; D is unresolved. Germline CDR1 and CDR2: KGHSY and FQNENV. Trimming shortened V by 4 bases and J by 0 bases, and 6 bases separated the two germline ends. CDR3 length: 13 amino acids. The CDR3 nucleotides read TGTGCCAGCAGCCGCGCCAACCAAGAGACCCAGTACTTC. Protein sequence: CASSRANQETQYF.

This rearrangement joins TRBV6-1 to TRBJ1-5; D ambiguous. Trimming left V 8 bases short and J 1 base short, with 12 bases between. Looked up from germline, CDR1 is MNHNS and CDR2 is SASEGT. The CDR3 runs 14 residues. The CDR3, as DNA: TGTGCCAGCTCGACCCTGGGAAGCAATCAGCCCCAGCATTTT. As protein: CASSTLGSNQPQHF.

V usage is TRBV2 and J usage is TRBJ2-1; 9 bases align to TRBD2. With 4 bases clipped from V and 5 bases from J, the junction kept 12 bases outside the gene matches. CDR1 and CDR2 from the germline V gene are SNHLY and FYNNEI. CDR3 length: 17 amino acids. CDR3 protein: CASSVMLAGGPHNEQFF. The CDR3, as DNA: TGTGCCAGCAGTGTTATGCTGGCGGGAGGGCCCCACAATGAGCAGTTCTTC.

The genes are TRBV5-6 and TRBJ2-2; D unclear. The CDR3 consists of 13 residues. Germline CDR1 is SGHDT and CDR2 is YYEEEE. V lost 0 bases and J 4 bases, leaving 4 bases between the germline ends. CDR3 in DNA: TGTGCCAGCAGCTTGGCGTCCACCGGGGAGCTGTTTTTT. Translating it yields CASSLASTGELFF.

As DNA, the CDR3 is TGTGCCAGCAGTGAATGGGCAGGGGGTGACTCCTACGAGCAGTACTTC. This codes for CASSEWAGGDSYEQYF. J is TRBJ2-7 and V is TRBV25-1, with TRBD1 identical over 7 bases. V shed 1 base, J shed 0 bases, and the junction held 6 bases outside the gene matches. There are 16 residues in the CDR3. Germline-derived CDR1 and CDR2 are MGHDK and SYGVNS.

This rearrangement joins TRBV21-1 to TRBJ2-1; the table's D gene call, TRBD2, was not cross checked with the DNA. TRBV21-1 is assigned pseudogene status. This CDR3 is built from 16 residues. The CDR3 nucleotides are TGTGCCAGCAGCAACCTTACGACTAGCGGTAACAATGAGCAGTTCTTC. Its translation is CASSNLTTSGNNEQFF.

This chain links TRBV15 with TRBJ2-2; D unresolved. The CDR3 has 14 residues. Between the trimmed V and J ends, which lost 0 bases and 4 bases, there was a span of 6 bases. CDR1 is LNHNV and CDR2 is YYDKDF in the germline V gene (reference sequence). The CDR3 reads CATSRELATGELFF. The CDR3 bases are TGTGCCACCAGCAGAGAACTCGCCACCGGGGAGCTGTTTTTT.